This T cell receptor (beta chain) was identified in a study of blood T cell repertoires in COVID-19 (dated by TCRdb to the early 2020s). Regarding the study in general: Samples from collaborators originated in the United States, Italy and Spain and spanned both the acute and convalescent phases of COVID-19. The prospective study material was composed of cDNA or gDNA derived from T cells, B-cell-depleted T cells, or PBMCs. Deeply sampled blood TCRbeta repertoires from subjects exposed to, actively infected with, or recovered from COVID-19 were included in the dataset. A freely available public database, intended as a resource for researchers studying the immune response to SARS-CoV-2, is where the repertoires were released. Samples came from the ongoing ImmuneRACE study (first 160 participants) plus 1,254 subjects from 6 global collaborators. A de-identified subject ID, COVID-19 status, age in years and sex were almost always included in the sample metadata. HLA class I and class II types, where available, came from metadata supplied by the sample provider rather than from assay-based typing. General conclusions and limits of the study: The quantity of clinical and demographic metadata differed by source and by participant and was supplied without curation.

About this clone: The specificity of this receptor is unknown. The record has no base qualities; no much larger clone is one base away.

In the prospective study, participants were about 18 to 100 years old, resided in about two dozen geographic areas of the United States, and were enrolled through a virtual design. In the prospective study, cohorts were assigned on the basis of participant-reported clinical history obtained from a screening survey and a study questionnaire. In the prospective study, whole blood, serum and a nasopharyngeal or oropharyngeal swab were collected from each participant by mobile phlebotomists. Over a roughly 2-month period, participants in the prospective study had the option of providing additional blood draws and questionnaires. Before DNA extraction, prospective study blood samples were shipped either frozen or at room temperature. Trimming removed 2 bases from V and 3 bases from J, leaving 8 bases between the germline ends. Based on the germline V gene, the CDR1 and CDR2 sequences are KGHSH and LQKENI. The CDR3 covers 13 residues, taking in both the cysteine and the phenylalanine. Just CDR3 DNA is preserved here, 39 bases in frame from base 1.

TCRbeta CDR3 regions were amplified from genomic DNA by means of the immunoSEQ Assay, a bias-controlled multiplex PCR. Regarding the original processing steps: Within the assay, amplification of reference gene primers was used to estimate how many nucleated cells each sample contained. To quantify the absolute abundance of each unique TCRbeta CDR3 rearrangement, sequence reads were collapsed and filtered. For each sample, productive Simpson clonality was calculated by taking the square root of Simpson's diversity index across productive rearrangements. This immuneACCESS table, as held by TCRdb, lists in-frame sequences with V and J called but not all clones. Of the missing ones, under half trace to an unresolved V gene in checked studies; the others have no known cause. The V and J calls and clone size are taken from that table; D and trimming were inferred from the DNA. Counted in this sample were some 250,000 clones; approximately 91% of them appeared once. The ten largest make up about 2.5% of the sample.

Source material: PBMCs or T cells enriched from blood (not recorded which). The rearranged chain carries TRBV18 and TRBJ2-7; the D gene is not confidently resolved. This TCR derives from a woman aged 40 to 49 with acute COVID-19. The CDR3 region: CASSPIPNYEQYF. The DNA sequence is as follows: TGTGCCAGCTCACCAATCCCAAACTACGAGCAGTACTTC.